Each of the 24 T cell receptor beta chains below was sequenced from the same sample in a study of blood T cell repertoires in COVID-19. Profiling relied on immunoSEQ multiplex PCR, and the TCRdb table lists in-frame clones only, not all of them. The sample carries under 500,000 clones, around 88% recorded once. Sequencing input: peripheral blood. The receptors come from a woman in her twenties or thirties with acute or convalescent COVID-19.

The V gene is TRBV19, the J gene TRBJ2-1; TRBD1 matches 7 bases. V lost 3 bases, J lost 4 bases, and 3 bases stayed unmatched. The V gene's germline CDR1 is LNHDA and CDR2 SQIVND (reference sequence). CDR3 length: 14 amino acids. As DNA, the CDR3 is TGTGCCAGTAGTATCGAACAGGGGTACAATGAGCAGTTCTTC. Protein product: CASSIEQGYNEQFF. Based on the CDR3 plus reference TRBV19 and TRBJ2-1, the full variable domain is DGGITQSPKYLFRKEGQNVTLSCEQNLNHDAMYWYRQDPGQGLRLIYYSQIVNDFQKGDIAEGYSVSREKKESFPLTVTSAQKNPTAFYLCASSIEQGYNEQFFGPGTRLTVL.

As for this clone: The sample carries other DNA sequences with the same CDR3. The chain employs TRBV6-5 and TRBJ1-1, with a weak D call TRBD1 (5 bases). Between the trimmed V and J ends, which lost 0 bases and 0 bases, there was a span of 8 bases. The CDR3 length is 15 residues. Per the germline V gene, CDR1 is MNHEY and CDR2 is SVGAGI. CDR3 sequence: CASSYSGGMNTEAFF. As DNA, the CDR3 is TGTGCCAGCAGTTACTCCGGGGGTATGAACACTGAAGCTTTCTTT.

V usage is TRBV11-2 and J usage is TRBJ1-4; a weak D match, TRBD1 (6 bases). The CDR3 sequence is 15 residues long. V dropped 5 bases and J dropped 4 bases, with 14 bases sitting between them. The germline CDR1 and CDR2 sequences are SGHAT and FQNNGV. This CDR3 reads CASSRYGQINEKLFF. CDR3 nucleotide sequence: TGTGCCAGCAGCCGTTATGGACAGATTAATGAAAAACTGTTTTTT.

The chain employs TRBV9 and TRBJ1-3; maybe TRBD1 (5 bases). The germline V and J ends were trimmed by 0 bases and 0 bases, with 7 bases remaining between them. The CDR3 sequence is 15 residues long. The germline CDR1 and CDR2 sequences are SGDLS and YYNGEE. The CDR3 sequence is CASSVGTSSGNTIYF. The CDR3 nucleotides are TGTGCCAGCAGCGTAGGGACAAGCTCTGGAAACACCATATATTTT.

The chain links TRBV7-9 to TRBJ1-1; 7 bases agree with TRBD1. After removal of 5 bases from V and 2 bases from J, the junction contained 14 bases not matched to a gene. The CDR3 loop spans 17 amino acids. Per the germline V gene, CDR1 is SEHNR and CDR2 is FQNEAQ (reference sequence). The CDR3 coding sequence is TGTGCCAGCAGCCCCTCATTAAGGGGGCGGGAAAACACTGAAGCTTTCTTT. It specifies CASSPSLRGRENTEAFF. The entire variable domain, with the rest obtained from reference TRBV7-9 and TRBJ1-1, is as follows: DTGVSQNPRHKITKRGQNVTFRCDPISEHNRLYWYRQTLGQGPEFLTYFQNEAQLEKSRLLSDRFSAERPKGSFSTLEIQRTEQGDSAMYLCASSPSLRGRENTEAFFGQGTRLTVV.

V usage is TRBV19 and J usage is TRBJ1-2, with TRBD1 as a possible D gene (6 bases). The V gene's germline CDR1 is LNHDA and CDR2 SQIVND (reference sequence). Trimming removed 5 bases at V and 3 bases at J, with 16 bases between. This CDR3 comprises 15 residues. CDR3 loop: CASSHPPTGYYGYTF. The DNA of the CDR3 is TGTGCCAGTAGTCACCCCCCTACAGGGTACTATGGCTACACCTTC.

This chain links TRBV5-1 with TRBJ1-2, with D hard to call. The CDR3 is 16 amino acids. Trimming stripped 0 bases from V and 6 bases from J, with 18 bases between. Germline CDR1 is SGHRS and CDR2 is YFSETQ. The CDR3 nucleotides are TGCGCCAGCAGCTTGGGGGTTAGGGTGACTAGCCATGGCTACACCTTC. It codes for CASSLGVRVTSHGYTF. The variable domain in full, with the rest retrieved from reference TRBV5-1 and TRBJ1-2, is KAGVTQTPRYLIKTRGQQVTLSCSPISGHRSVSWYQQTPGQGLQFLFEYFSETQRNKGNFPGRFSGRQFSNSRSEMNVSTLELGDSALYLCASSLGVRVTSHGYTFGSGTRLTVV.

In this sample, this clone turned up a few times. The V call is TRBV19, the J call TRBJ2-5, with D tentatively TRBD1 (6 bases). The germline gives CDR1 LNHDA, CDR2 SQIVND (reference sequence). Trimming cost V 4 bases and J 1 base, with 16 bases left between them. CDR3 length: 16 residues. The CDR3 DNA follows: TGTGCCAGTAGTACTACCGTGGACAGACCCCAAGAGACCCAGTACTTC. This gives the protein CASSTTVDRPQETQYF.

V usage is TRBV27 and J usage is TRBJ2-5; D unresolved. This CDR3 has 14 amino acids. Per the germline V gene, CDR1 is MNHEY and CDR2 is SMNVEV (reference sequence). V lost 2 bases to trimming and J lost 3 bases, with 10 bases between them. The CDR3 DNA follows: TGTGCCAGCAGTTTAACAGCTTTGGAAGAGACCCAGTACTTC. Encoded protein: CASSLTALEETQYF.

The J gene is TRBJ2-1, the V gene TRBV9, with TRBD2 identical over 13 bases. Germline CDR1 and CDR2: SGDLS and YYNGEE. The CDR3 contains 15 residues. J was trimmed by 6 bases and V by 0 bases; bases with no gene match: 0. The CDR3 region has the DNA TGTGCCAGCAGCGTAGGGACTAGCGGGGGCAATGAGCAGTTCTTC. Its protein product is CASSVGTSGGNEQFF.

CDR3 protein: CASSEDDRTTTHDDYEQYF. The CDR3, as DNA: TGTGCCAGCAGTGAAGACGATCGGACTACCACCCACGATGACTACGAGCAGTACTTC. This chain joins TRBV6-4 and TRBJ2-7, with D perhaps matching TRBD2 (6 bases). Germline CDR1 MRHNA, CDR2 SNTAGT. V was trimmed by 3 bases and J by 3 bases, leaving 27 bases between them. The CDR3 has 19 amino acids.

DNA for the CDR3: TGTGCCAGTAGTCAAGAGACTAGCAGACGCACAGATACGCAGTATTTT. It encodes CASSQETSRRTDTQYF. V usage is TRBV19 and J usage is TRBJ2-3; 7 bases fit TRBD2. This CDR3 region has 16 residues. Trimming at V came to 5 bases and at J to 1 base, leaving 9 bases not matched to a gene. The germline V gene has CDR1 LNHDA and CDR2 SQIVND (reference sequence). The full variable domain, its missing parts supplied by reference TRBV19 and TRBJ2-3, is DGGITQSPKYLFRKEGQNVTLSCEQNLNHDAMYWYRQDPGQGLRLIYYSQIVNDFQKGDIAEGYSVSREKKESFPLTVTSAQKNPTAFYLCASSQETSRRTDTQYFGPGTRLTVL.

The chain uses TRBV28 and TRBJ2-3; D not certain. Germline CDR1 reads MDHEN; CDR2 reads SYDVKM. The CDR3 sequence is 14 residues long. Trimming left V 6 bases short and J 0 bases short, with 10 bases between. Written as DNA, the CDR3 is TGTGCCAGCAGAAGCATAACTAGCACAGATACGCAGTATTTT. Its translation: CASRSITSTDTQYF.

This clone appeared a single time. The CDR3, as DNA: TGTGCCAGCAGTGAAAACCGGGCAGGGCGAGGTATCATAGCCAAAAACATTCAGTACTTC. Translation gives CASSENRAGRGIIAKNIQYF. The rearrangement joins TRBV6-1 to TRBJ2-4, with D perhaps matching TRBD1 (5 bases). Trimming stripped 2 bases from V and 0 bases from J, with 23 bases between. Per the germline V gene, CDR1 is MNHNS and CDR2 is SASEGT. This CDR3 has 20 residues.

The genes are TRBV19 and TRBJ2-7; TRBD1 might be the D (6 bases). The length of the CDR3 is 14 residues. Germline lookup yields CDR1 LNHDA and CDR2 SQIVND (reference sequence). The germline V and J ends were trimmed by 5 bases and 1 base, with 12 bases remaining between them. CDR3 in amino acids: CASSPTGASYEQYF. The DNA of the CDR3 is TGTGCCAGTAGTCCGACAGGAGCTTCCTACGAGCAGTACTTC.

The chain has TRBV2 and TRBJ1-4; the D is unclear. Trimming removed 2 bases from V and 3 bases from J, with 13 bases in between. This CDR3 contains 16 residues. The germline CDR1 and CDR2 sequences are SNHLY and FYNNEI. CDR3 bases: TGTGCCAGCAGTGAAAACGGGTTGGCGTCTAATGAAAAACTGTTTTTT. It specifies CASSENGLASNEKLFF.

The V gene is TRBV19, the J gene TRBJ2-7; perhaps TRBD2 as D (6 bases). The germline V and J ends were trimmed by 3 bases and 7 bases, with 13 bases remaining between them. The CDR3 has 13 residues. From germline, CDR1 is LNHDA and CDR2 SQIVND (reference sequence). In DNA, the CDR3 is TGTGCCAGTAGTATTAAAAGGGGAGGAGAGCAGTACTTC. Its translation: CASSIKRGGEQYF.

The chain links TRBV4-1 to TRBJ2-1; D is perhaps TRBD2 (7 bases). Trimming removed 2 bases from V and 0 bases from J, with 20 bases in between. CDR1 and CDR2 from the germline V gene are MGHRA and YSYEKL. This CDR3 is built from 19 residues. CDR3 in amino acids: CASSQKGGMERSSYNEQFF. CDR3 nucleotides: TGCGCCAGCAGCCAAAAGGGGGGGATGGAGCGGAGCTCCTACAATGAGCAGTTCTTC.

This clone came up a few times. V and J are TRBV5-1 and TRBJ2-6, with 8 bases matching TRBD2. In germline, CDR1 is SGHRS, CDR2 YFSETQ. The CDR3 is made up of 16 amino acids. V shed 5 bases, J shed 4 bases, and the junction held 8 bases outside the gene matches. CDR3 sequence: CASRKAGAGGANVLTF. The CDR3 DNA reads TGCGCCAGCAGAAAAGCGGGGGCGGGAGGGGCCAACGTCCTGACTTTC.

The chain couples TRBV18 to TRBJ2-7; D gene unclear. With 3 bases removed from V and 6 bases from J, the gap between germline ends came to 6 bases. The germline gives CDR1 KGHSH, CDR2 LQKENI. The CDR3 spans 11 residues. The CDR3 DNA reads as TGTGCCAGCTCACCGAACAGCGAGCAGTACTTC. It is translated as CASSPNSEQYF. Filled out from reference TRBV18 and TRBJ2-7, the complete variable domain reads NAGVMQNPRHLVRRRGQEARLRCSPMKGHSHVYWYRQLPEEGLKFMVYLQKENIIDESGMPKERFSAEFPKEGPSILRIQQVVRGDSAAYFCASSPNSEQYFGPGTRLTVT.

The V call is TRBV27, the J call TRBJ2-1; 9 bases match TRBD1. V lost 0 bases, J lost 3 bases, and 6 bases stayed unmatched. The CDR3 length is 17 residues. From germline, CDR1 is MNHEY and CDR2 SMNVEV (reference sequence). CDR3 protein: CASSLSRGTGYYNEQFF. CDR3 nucleotide sequence: TGTGCCAGCAGTTTATCGAGGGGGACAGGGTACTACAATGAGCAGTTCTTC.

This clone has more than one count but fewer than ten. J is TRBJ1-1 and V is TRBV5-1, with D tentatively TRBD1 (5 bases). The CDR3 contains 14 residues. Per the germline V gene, CDR1 is SGHRS and CDR2 is YFSETQ. The ends were cut back, 2 bases at V and 0 bases at J, with 8 bases in the middle. In DNA form, the CDR3 reads TGCGCCAGCAGCTTAAGGGGCTTGAACACTGAAGCTTTCTTT. This encodes CASSLRGLNTEAFF.

On this clone itself: At one of its ends the junction is not consistent with the germline gene, which may arise from a read error. This chain joins TRBV7-3 and TRBJ1-2; 8 positions agree with TRBD1. Germline CDR1 is SGHTA and CDR2 is FQGTGA. The CDR3 contains 13 residues. The chain's CDR3 is CASSSDRGAGRAF. The CDR3 DNA reads as TGTGCCAGCAGCTCCGACAGGGGCGCGGGTAGAGCCTTC.

The chain couples TRBV28 to TRBJ1-2; D is perhaps TRBD1 (5 bases). The germline V and J ends were trimmed by 9 bases and 3 bases, with 14 bases remaining between them. Germline loops: CDR1 MDHEN, CDR2 SYDVKM. The CDR3 runs 13 residues. The chain's CDR3 is CASYSGLDYGYTF. The CDR3 coding sequence is TGTGCCAGTTACTCAGGGCTTGACTATGGCTACACCTTC.